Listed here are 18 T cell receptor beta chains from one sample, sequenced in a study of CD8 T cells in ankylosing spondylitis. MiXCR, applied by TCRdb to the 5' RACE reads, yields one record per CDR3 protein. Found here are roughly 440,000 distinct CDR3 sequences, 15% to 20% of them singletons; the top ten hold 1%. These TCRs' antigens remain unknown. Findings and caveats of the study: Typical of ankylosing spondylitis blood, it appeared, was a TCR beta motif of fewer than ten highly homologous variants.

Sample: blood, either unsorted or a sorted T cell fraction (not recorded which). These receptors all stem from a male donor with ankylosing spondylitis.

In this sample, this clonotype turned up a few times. CDR3 in amino acids: CASRPGLHADTQYF. Here the CDR3 DNA reads TGTGCCAGCAGACCGGGACTTCACGCAGATACGCAGTATTTT. The gene calls are TRBV6-1 and TRBJ2-3, with D perhaps TRBD2 (6 bases). The V and J ends lost 6 bases and 4 bases respectively, with 14 bases between them. CDR1 is MNHNS and CDR2 is SASEGT in the germline V gene. The CDR3 spans 14 residues.

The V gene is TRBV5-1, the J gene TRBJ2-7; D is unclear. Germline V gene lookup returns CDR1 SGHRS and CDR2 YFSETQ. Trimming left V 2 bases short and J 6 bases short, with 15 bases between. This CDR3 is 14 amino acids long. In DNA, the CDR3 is TGCGCCAGCAGCTTATTGGGCTCATATAGCGAGCAGTACTTC. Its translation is CASSLLGSYSEQYF.

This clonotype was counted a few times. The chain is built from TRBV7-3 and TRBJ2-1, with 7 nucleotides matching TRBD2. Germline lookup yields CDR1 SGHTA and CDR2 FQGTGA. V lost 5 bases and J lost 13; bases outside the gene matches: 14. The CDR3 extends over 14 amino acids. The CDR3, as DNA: TGTGCCAGCAGCCCCGAACGGACTAGTAGTGAACAGTTCTTC. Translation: CASSPERTSSEQFF.

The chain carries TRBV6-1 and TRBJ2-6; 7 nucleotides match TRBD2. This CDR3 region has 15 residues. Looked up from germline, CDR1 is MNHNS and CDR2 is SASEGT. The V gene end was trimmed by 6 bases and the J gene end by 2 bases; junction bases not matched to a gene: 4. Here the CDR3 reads CASRSLAAGANVLTF. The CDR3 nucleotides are TGTGCCAGCAGATCGCTAGCGGCTGGGGCCAACGTCCTGACTTTC.

The CDR3: CASSKDRGRNTEAFF. Here the CDR3 DNA reads TGTGCCAGCAGTAAGGACAGGGGGCGGAACACTGAAGCTTTCTTT. The chain combines TRBV6-1 with TRBJ1-1, with 11 bases lining up with TRBD1. Germline values: CDR1 MNHNS, CDR2 SASEGT. This CDR3 has 15 amino acids. Germline trimming cut 5 bases from V and 1 base from J; bases unmatched to any gene: 3.

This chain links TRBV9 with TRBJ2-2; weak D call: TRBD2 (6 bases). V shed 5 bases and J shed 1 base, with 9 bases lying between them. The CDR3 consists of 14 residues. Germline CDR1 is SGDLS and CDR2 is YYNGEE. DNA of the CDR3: TGTGCCAGCAGACGTAGCGGGAACACCGGGGAGCTGTTTTTT. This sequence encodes CASRRSGNTGELFF.

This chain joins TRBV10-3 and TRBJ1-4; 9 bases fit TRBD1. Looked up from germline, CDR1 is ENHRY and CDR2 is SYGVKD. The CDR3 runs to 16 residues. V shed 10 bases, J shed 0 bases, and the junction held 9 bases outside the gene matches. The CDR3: CATRTGALSTNEKLFF. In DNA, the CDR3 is TGTGCCACTAGGACAGGGGCACTCTCAACTAATGAAAAACTGTTTTTT.

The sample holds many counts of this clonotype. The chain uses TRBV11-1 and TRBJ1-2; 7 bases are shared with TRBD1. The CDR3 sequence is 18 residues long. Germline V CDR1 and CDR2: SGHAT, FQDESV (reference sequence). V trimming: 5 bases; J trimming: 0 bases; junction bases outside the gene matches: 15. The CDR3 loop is CASSAGGDSRESNYGYTF. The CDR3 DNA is TGTGCCAGCAGCGCGGGAGGGGACAGCCGAGAATCTAACTATGGCTACACCTTC.

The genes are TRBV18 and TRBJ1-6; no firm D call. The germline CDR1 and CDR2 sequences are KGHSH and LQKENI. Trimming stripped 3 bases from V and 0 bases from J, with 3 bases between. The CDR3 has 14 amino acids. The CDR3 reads CASSPTSYNSPLHF. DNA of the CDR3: TGTGCCAGCTCACCCACCTCCTATAATTCACCCCTCCACTTT.

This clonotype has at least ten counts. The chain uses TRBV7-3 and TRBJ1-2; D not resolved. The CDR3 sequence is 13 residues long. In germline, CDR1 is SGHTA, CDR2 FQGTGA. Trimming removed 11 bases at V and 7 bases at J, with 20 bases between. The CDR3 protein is CASSPGRLRGYTF. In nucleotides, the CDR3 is TGTGCCTCCTCCCCCGGAAGACTACGTGGCTACACCTTC.

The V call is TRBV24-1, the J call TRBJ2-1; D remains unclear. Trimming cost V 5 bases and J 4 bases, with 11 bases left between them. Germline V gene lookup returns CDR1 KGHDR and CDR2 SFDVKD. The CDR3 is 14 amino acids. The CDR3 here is CATSAEPPYNEQFF. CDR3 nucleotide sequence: TGTGCCACCAGTGCGGAGCCCCCATACAATGAGCAGTTCTTC.

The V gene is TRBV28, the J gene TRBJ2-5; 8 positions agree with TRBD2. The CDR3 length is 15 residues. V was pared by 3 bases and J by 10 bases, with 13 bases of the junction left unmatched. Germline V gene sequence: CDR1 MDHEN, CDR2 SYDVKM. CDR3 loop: CASSFPGGGSQSQYF. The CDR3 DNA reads TGTGCCAGCAGTTTCCCCGGGGGGGGATCCCAGAGCCAGTACTTC. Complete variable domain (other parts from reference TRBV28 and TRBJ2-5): DVKVTQSSRYLVKRTGEKVFLECVQDMDHENMFWYRQDPGLGLRLIYFSYDVKMKEKGDIPEGYSVSREKKERFSLILESASTNQTSMYLCASSFPGGGSQSQYFGPGTRLLVL.

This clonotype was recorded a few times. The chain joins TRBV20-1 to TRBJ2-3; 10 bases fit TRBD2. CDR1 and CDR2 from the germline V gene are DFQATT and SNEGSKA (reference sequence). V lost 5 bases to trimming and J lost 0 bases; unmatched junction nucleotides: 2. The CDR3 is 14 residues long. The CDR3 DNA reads TGCAGTGCTTCACTAGCGGGGAGCACAGATACGCAGTATTTT. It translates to CSASLAGSTDTQYF.

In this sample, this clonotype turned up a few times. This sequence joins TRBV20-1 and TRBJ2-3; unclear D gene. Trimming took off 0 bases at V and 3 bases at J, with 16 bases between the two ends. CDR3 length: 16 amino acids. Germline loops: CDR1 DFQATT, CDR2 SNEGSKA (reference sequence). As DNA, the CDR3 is TGCAGTGCTAGAGATTTTCTGAAAGCGACAACAGATACGCAGTATTTT. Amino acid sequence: CSARDFLKATTDTQYF.

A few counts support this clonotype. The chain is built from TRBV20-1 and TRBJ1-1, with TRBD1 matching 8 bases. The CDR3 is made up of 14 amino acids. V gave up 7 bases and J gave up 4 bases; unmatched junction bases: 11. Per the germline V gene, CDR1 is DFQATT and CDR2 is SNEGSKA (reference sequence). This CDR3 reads CSGVTGASGTEAFF. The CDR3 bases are TGCAGTGGAGTGACAGGGGCCTCGGGCACTGAAGCTTTCTTT.

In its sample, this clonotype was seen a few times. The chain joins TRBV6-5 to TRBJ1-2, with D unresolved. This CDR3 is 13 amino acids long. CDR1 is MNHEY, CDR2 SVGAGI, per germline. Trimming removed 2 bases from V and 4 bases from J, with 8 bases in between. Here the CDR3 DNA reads TGTGCCAGCAGTTACGACGGGAGCTATGGCTACACCTTC. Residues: CASSYDGSYGYTF.

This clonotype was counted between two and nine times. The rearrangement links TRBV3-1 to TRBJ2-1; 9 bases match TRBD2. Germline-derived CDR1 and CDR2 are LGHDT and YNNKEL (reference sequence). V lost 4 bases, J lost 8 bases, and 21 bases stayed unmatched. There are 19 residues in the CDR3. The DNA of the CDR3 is TGTGCCAGCAGCCCGACGGGCGGGAGGGGGTTCGGACTGTTGTATGAGCAGTTCTTC. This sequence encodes CASSPTGGRGFGLLYEQFF.

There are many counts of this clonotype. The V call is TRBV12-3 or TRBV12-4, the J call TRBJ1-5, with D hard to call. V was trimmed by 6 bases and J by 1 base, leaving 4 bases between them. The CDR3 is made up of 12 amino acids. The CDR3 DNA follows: TGTGCCAGCAGACAAAGCAATCAGCCCCAGCATTTT. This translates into CASRQSNQPQHF.